The 14 T cell receptor beta chains presented below share a single source sample, sequenced in a study of response to subunit inactivated influenza vaccine. Using its own MiXCR run on the RT-PCR reads, TCRdb lists one record per CDR3 protein. The sample lists roughly 290,000 distinct CDR3 sequences; 20% to 25% were seen once. Material: PBMCs from blood, obtained approximately 20 months after vaccination. The source is a man aged 45 to 75 who received an inactivated influenza vaccine.

This clonotype was recorded a few times. V gene TRBV19 combines with J gene TRBJ2-7; 7 bases are a match to TRBD1. CDR3 size: 16 residues. Germline V gene sequence: CDR1 LNHDA, CDR2 SQIVND (reference sequence). V was pared by 4 bases and J by 4 bases, with 13 bases of the junction left unmatched. CDR3 sequence (DNA): TGTGCCAGTAGTACTGACCTCTCAACAGGGGCATACGAGCAGTACTTC. Its translation is CASSTDLSTGAYEQYF.

The chain couples TRBV6-2 or TRBV6-3 to TRBJ2-7, with unresolved D. CDR1 and CDR2 (germline): MNHEY, SVGEGT. The CDR3 runs to 12 residues. Trimming removed 4 bases at V and 3 bases at J, with 7 bases between. The CDR3 reads CASSWDFYEQYF. CDR3 bases: TGTGCCAGCAGTTGGGATTTCTACGAGCAGTACTTC.

This sequence joins TRBV7-9 and TRBJ1-2, with D possibly being TRBD1 (5 bases). The germline V gene has CDR1 SEHNR and CDR2 FQNEAQ (reference sequence). Trimming pared 8 bases from V and 7 bases from J, leaving 23 bases between. The CDR3 loop spans 15 amino acids. In DNA form, the CDR3 reads TGTGCCAGCTACCCCGCCGGCAGGGCGGCGGCTGGCTACACCTTC. Translation gives CASYPAGRAAAGYTF.

The chain couples TRBV5-1 to TRBJ2-7; no clear D. V lost 0 bases and J lost 6, with 10 bases in between. Germline V gives CDR1 SGHRS, CDR2 YFSETQ. The CDR3 is 13 residues long. This CDR3 reads CASSLEAVSEQYF. The CDR3 coding sequence is TGCGCCAGCAGCTTGGAGGCGGTGAGCGAGCAGTACTTC.

The genes are TRBV6-1 and TRBJ1-2; D unresolved. The germline gives CDR1 MNHNS, CDR2 SASEGT. The CDR3 is 13 residues long. The V gene lost 4 bases and the J gene lost 0 bases, with 6 bases spanning the gap. The CDR3 protein is CASSVPANYGYTF. The CDR3 DNA reads as TGTGCCAGCAGTGTACCGGCTAACTATGGCTACACCTTC.

This clonotype has a handful of counts. The V and J genes are TRBV18 and TRBJ2-3, with unresolved D. Germline CDR1 is KGHSH and CDR2 is LQKENI. Trimming removed 1 base at V and 2 bases at J, with 4 bases between. The CDR3 has 13 residues. The CDR3 is CASSPRDTDTQYF. As DNA, the CDR3 is TGTGCCAGCTCACCACGGGACACAGATACGCAGTATTTT.

This chain joins TRBV11-2 and TRBJ2-1, with 14 bases identical to TRBD2. V trimming: 8 bases; J trimming: 3 bases; junction bases outside the gene matches: 0. CDR3 length equals 14 residues. CDR1 and CDR2 from the germline V gene are SGHAT and FQNNGV. The CDR3 loop is CASGTSGSYNEQFF. The CDR3, as DNA: TGTGCCAGCGGGACTAGCGGGAGCTACAATGAGCAGTTCTTC.

The chain is built from TRBV14 and TRBJ1-1; perhaps TRBD1 as D (5 bases). The germline V and J ends were trimmed by 0 bases and 5 bases, with 16 bases remaining between them. The CDR3 is 16 amino acids. CDR1 and CDR2 (germline): SGHDN, FVKESK. The CDR3: CASSQERGQERTEAFF. The CDR3, as DNA: TGTGCCAGCAGCCAAGAAAGGGGTCAGGAGAGGACTGAAGCTTTCTTT.

In its sample, this clonotype was seen a few times. The chain has TRBV25-1 and TRBJ2-1, with D tentatively TRBD1 or TRBD2 (5 bases each). There are 13 residues in the CDR3. V was shortened by 3 bases and J by 5 bases, with 8 bases between the two germline ends. Germline V lookup: CDR1 MGHDK, CDR2 SYGVNS. The CDR3 loop reads CASSEGRHNEQFF. In nucleotides, the CDR3 is TGTGCCAGCAGTGAGGGACGACACAATGAGCAGTTCTTC.

The chain employs TRBV3-1 and TRBJ2-5; D is unclear. Trimming stripped 2 bases from V and 2 bases from J, with 6 bases between. CDR1 is LGHDT, CDR2 YNNKEL, per germline (reference sequence). The CDR3 is made up of 13 amino acids. In DNA form, the CDR3 reads TGTGCCAGCAGCCAATCAGATCAAGAGACCCAGTACTTC. Translated: CASSQSDQETQYF.

The J gene is TRBJ2-5, the V gene TRBV14; 9 bases map to TRBD2. Trimming at V came to 0 bases and at J to 5 bases, leaving 10 bases not matched to a gene. This CDR3 is 17 amino acids long. Germline V gives CDR1 SGHDN, CDR2 FVKESK. The chain's CDR3 is CASSQDLVAGVLETQYF. CDR3 in DNA: TGTGCCAGCAGCCAAGATTTGGTAGCGGGAGTCTTGGAGACCCAGTACTTC.

This sequence joins TRBV29-1 and TRBJ2-7, with 11 bases aligning to TRBD1. CDR3 length: 14 amino acids. Germline values: CDR1 SQVTM, CDR2 ANQGSEA. V dropped 3 bases and J dropped 0; count of bases not matched to a gene: 1. The CDR3 nucleotides read TGCAGCGTTGAGGGACAGGGGGACTCCTACGAGCAGTACTTC. This gives the protein CSVEGQGDSYEQYF.

A remark on this clonotype: The junction differs from germline at one of its ends, possibly a read error. The chain has TRBV4-1 and TRBJ2-2; 8 bases align to TRBD2. Germline V CDR1 and CDR2: MGHRA, YSYEKL. The CDR3 length is 17 residues. CDR3 amino acids: CASSQGAGGANTGELFF. Written as DNA, the CDR3 is TGCGCCAGCAGCCAAGGCGCCGGGGGGGCGAATACCGGGGAGCTGTTTTTT.

CDR3 nucleotides: TGCGCCAGCAGCTTGATGGCGGACACTGAAGCTTTCTTT. Encoded protein: CASSLMADTEAFF. The chain carries TRBV5-1 and TRBJ1-1; the D is unclear. The CDR3 is made up of 13 amino acids. Germline V lookup: CDR1 SGHRS, CDR2 YFSETQ. V lost 1 base and J lost 3, with 7 bases in between.